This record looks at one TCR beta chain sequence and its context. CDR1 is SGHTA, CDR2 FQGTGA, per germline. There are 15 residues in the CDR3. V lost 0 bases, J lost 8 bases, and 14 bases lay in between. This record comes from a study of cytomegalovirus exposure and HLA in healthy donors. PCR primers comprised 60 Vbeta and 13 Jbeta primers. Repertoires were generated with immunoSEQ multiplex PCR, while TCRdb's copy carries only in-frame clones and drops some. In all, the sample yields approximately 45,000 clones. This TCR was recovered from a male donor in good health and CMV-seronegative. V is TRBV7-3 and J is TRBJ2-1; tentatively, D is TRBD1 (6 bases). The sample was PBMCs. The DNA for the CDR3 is TGTGCCAGCAGCTTAACTGGGGGCGCCACGGATGAGCAGTTCTTC. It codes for CASSLTGGATDEQFF.